This T cell receptor beta chain was sequenced for a study of shared clonotypes between healthy human individuals. Measured with immunoSEQ multiplex PCR; TCRdb has only the in-frame clones, and not every one. The sample has more than 850,000 clones, about 80% seen once. The study's findings and limits: When naive CD4 clonotypes were compared across a few donors, roughly 4.9% were shared.

Donors comprised only Caucasian adults living in Nashville, Tennessee. Turning to this clone: No antigen is known for it.

Sequenced: memory CD4+ T cells from PBMCs. The subset here: CD45RA-negative fraction. The source of this sequence is a man younger than 35 in good health. Some clones in this sample may be carry-over from other donors' samples.

The CDR3 region is CASSLDGLAGSQETQYF. The CDR3 DNA reads as TGCGCCAGCAGCTTGGACGGACTAGCGGGCTCCCAAGAGACCCAGTACTTC. V gene TRBV5-1 combines with J gene TRBJ2-5, with TRBD2 matching 11 bases. Germline-derived CDR1 and CDR2 are SGHRS and YFSETQ. V was clipped by 0 bases and J by 1 base; unmatched bases: 5. This CDR3 is 17 amino acids long. Full variable domain (remainder filled in from reference TRBV5-1 and TRBJ2-5): KAGVTQTPRYLIKTRGQQVTLSCSPISGHRSVSWYQQTPGQGLQFLFEYFSETQRNKGNFPGRFSGRQFSNSRSEMNVSTLELGDSALYLCASSLDGLAGSQETQYFGPGTRLLVL.